The 27 T cell receptor beta chains below come from one sample, sequenced in a study of OX40 agonist ivuxolimab in advanced cancers. Measured with immunoSEQ multiplex PCR; TCRdb has only the in-frame clones, and not every one. The profile shows tens of thousands of clones, about 93% of them singletons. The starting material was CD4+ or CD8+ T cells sorted from blood, obtained in a trial of the OX40 agonist ivuxolimab. These receptors were collected from an adult with an advanced solid tumor such as melanoma, head and neck, liver or kidney cancer.

This clone occurred once. J is TRBJ2-5 and V is TRBV6-5, with D uncertain. The CDR3 has 14 amino acids. Between the trimmed V and J ends, which lost 3 bases and 1 base, there was a span of 9 bases. Germline V lookup: CDR1 MNHEY, CDR2 SVGAGI. Here the CDR3 reads CASSYGWGQETQYF. The CDR3 nucleotides are TGTGCCAGCAGTTATGGTTGGGGCCAAGAGACCCAGTACTTC.

This clone counts as medium-sized. DNA of the CDR3: TGCGCCAGCAGCCAAGATTGGCGCAATGAGCAGTTCTTC. Its translation is CASSQDWRNEQFF. J is TRBJ2-1 and V is TRBV4-1; no reliable D call. Trimming removed 0 bases at V and 6 bases at J, with 6 bases between. CDR1 and CDR2 from the germline V gene are MGHRA and YSYEKL. This CDR3 has 13 residues.

Here the CDR3 reads CASSQDFTSGRGTGELFF. Written as DNA, the CDR3 is TGTGCCAGCAGCCAAGACTTCACTAGCGGGAGAGGAACCGGGGAGCTGTTTTTT. V is TRBV14 and J is TRBJ2-2, with 11 bases aligning to TRBD2. This CDR3 comprises 18 residues. The V gene end was trimmed by 0 bases and the J gene end by 5 bases; junction bases not matched to a gene: 8. Germline-derived CDR1 and CDR2 are SGHDN and FVKESK.

J is TRBJ2-1 and V is TRBV27, with TRBD2 identical over 8 bases. The V segment lost 1 base and the J segment 6 bases; nucleotides outside the gene matches: 5. The CDR3 contains 15 residues. Per the germline V gene, CDR1 is MNHEY and CDR2 is SMNVEV (reference sequence). CDR3 sequence reads: CASSLFLAGTNEQFF. The CDR3 nucleotides read TGTGCCAGCAGTTTATTCTTAGCGGGAACCAATGAGCAGTTCTTC.

The chain recombines TRBV15 with TRBJ2-3; no firm D call. Germline V gives CDR1 LNHNV, CDR2 YYDKDF (reference sequence). Trimming took off 0 bases at V and 4 bases at J, with 5 bases between the two ends. The CDR3 contains 13 residues. This CDR3 is CATSRDLADTQYF. As DNA, the CDR3 is TGTGCCACCAGCAGAGATCTAGCAGATACGCAGTATTTT.

The CDR3 reads CASSSPRAGESYEQYF. The CDR3 DNA is TGTGCCAGCAGTTCCCCCCGGGCGGGAGAGTCCTACGAGCAGTACTTC. The J gene is TRBJ2-7, the V gene TRBV27, with 7 bases matching TRBD2. V lost 4 bases to trimming and J lost 1 base; unmatched junction nucleotides: 10. The CDR3 has 16 amino acids. The V gene's germline CDR1 is MNHEY and CDR2 SMNVEV (reference sequence).

The CDR3 is CASSSRLAGVYNEQFF. As DNA, the CDR3 is TGTGCCAGCAGCTCGAGACTAGCGGGAGTTTACAATGAGCAGTTCTTC. The genes are TRBV5-5 and TRBJ2-1; 12 positions agree with TRBD2. The CDR3 is 16 amino acids. The V gene end was trimmed by 3 bases and the J gene end by 4 bases; junction bases not matched to a gene: 5. Germline CDR1 and CDR2: SGHKS and YYEKEE (reference sequence).

This sequence joins TRBV19 and TRBJ1-5; TRBD1 agrees at 7 bases. Trimming removed 7 bases from V and 1 base from J; junction bases left unmatched: 16. Germline loops: CDR1 LNHDA, CDR2 SQIVND (reference sequence). The CDR3 sequence is 18 residues long. Here the CDR3 reads CASTIRGQIGSSNQPQHF. The DNA of the CDR3 is TGTGCCAGTACCATAAGGGGGCAGATAGGTTCAAGCAATCAGCCCCAGCATTTT.

This chain joins TRBV5-6 and TRBJ2-7; D is possibly TRBD1 (6 bases). V gave up 4 bases and J gave up 7 bases, with 18 bases separating them. The germline gives CDR1 SGHDT, CDR2 YYEEEE. The CDR3 contains 14 residues. The CDR3 here is CASSRDAGAREQYF. As DNA, the CDR3 is TGTGCCAGCAGCCGAGACGCAGGGGCACGGGAGCAGTACTTC.

The chain uses TRBV19 and TRBJ1-5, with TRBD1 as a possible D gene (5 bases). CDR1 is LNHDA, CDR2 SQIVND, per germline (reference sequence). This CDR3 has 13 residues. Trimming took off 5 bases at V and 0 bases at J, with 5 bases between the two ends. The CDR3 DNA reads TGTGCCAGTAGTGACAGTAGCAATCAGCCCCAGCATTTT. It yields the protein CASSDSSNQPQHF. Filled out from reference TRBV19 and TRBJ1-5, the complete variable domain reads DGGITQSPKYLFRKEGQNVTLSCEQNLNHDAMYWYRQDPGQGLRLIYYSQIVNDFQKGDIAEGYSVSREKKESFPLTVTSAQKNPTAFYLCASSDSSNQPQHFGDGTRLSIL.

The V gene is TRBV27, the J gene TRBJ2-1; the D gene could be TRBD1 or TRBD2 (5 bases each). CDR3 length equals 15 residues. In germline, CDR1 is MNHEY, CDR2 SMNVEV (reference sequence). V was cut by 2 bases and J by 2 bases, with 10 bases left in between. The CDR3 is CASSLGVGPYNEQFF. The CDR3 DNA follows: TGTGCCAGCAGTTTAGGTGTGGGACCCTACAATGAGCAGTTCTTC.

The genes are TRBV7-9 and TRBJ1-1; possibly TRBD1 for D (5 bases). From germline, CDR1 is SEHNR and CDR2 FQNEAQ (reference sequence). Trimming took 6 bases from V and 1 from J, leaving 6 bases between them. This CDR3 region has 12 residues. CDR3 nucleotide sequence: TGTGCCAGCAGACAGGAGAACACTGAAGCTTTCTTT. Translated, it gives CASRQENTEAFF.

The CDR3 loop reads CASQNTTGWTYEQYF. CDR3 DNA: TGTGCCAGTCAAAATACGACAGGGTGGACCTACGAGCAGTACTTC. The rearrangement joins TRBV7-9 to TRBJ2-7, with 7 bases matching TRBD1. The germline V gene encodes CDR1 SEHNR and CDR2 FQNEAQ (reference sequence). V lost 9 bases and J lost 2; bases outside the gene matches: 13. The CDR3 spans 15 residues.

This clone was detected once. The chain uses TRBV7-6 and TRBJ2-3; D uncertain. The CDR3 sequence is 16 residues long. The V gene's germline CDR1 is SGHVS and CDR2 FNYEAQ. The V gene lost 0 bases and the J gene lost 4 bases, with 14 bases spanning the gap. Here the CDR3 reads CASSLAGSNWADTQYF. DNA for the CDR3: TGTGCCAGCAGCTTAGCCGGGTCGAACTGGGCAGATACGCAGTATTTT.

This chain joins TRBV5-1 and TRBJ1-5; 7 bases align to TRBD1. The CDR3 extends over 15 amino acids. Germline-derived CDR1 and CDR2 are SGHRS and YFSETQ. V lost 0 bases to trimming and J lost 4 bases; unmatched junction nucleotides: 4. In DNA, the CDR3 is TGCGCCAGCAGCTTGGGGGGACAGCTTAATCAGCCCCAGCATTTT. Residues: CASSLGGQLNQPQHF.

V gene TRBV27 combines with J gene TRBJ2-1; 8 nucleotides match TRBD2. The V segment lost 8 bases and the J segment 3 bases; nucleotides outside the gene matches: 9. The CDR3 length is 15 residues. Germline V gene lookup returns CDR1 MNHEY and CDR2 SMNVEV (reference sequence). CDR3 in DNA: TGTGCCAGCTCCTTCCAGCGGGAGATCTACAATGAGCAGTTCTTC. Protein sequence: CASSFQREIYNEQFF.

This chain uses TRBV28 with TRBJ1-1, with D uncertain. The CDR3 is 13 amino acids. The germline CDR1 and CDR2 sequences are MDHEN and SYDVKM. V was shortened by 5 bases and J by 0 bases, with 7 bases between the two germline ends. The CDR3 loop reads CASSAPMNTEAFF. The DNA for the CDR3 is TGTGCCAGCAGTGCCCCGATGAACACTGAAGCTTTCTTT. The entire variable domain, with the rest obtained from reference TRBV28 and TRBJ1-1, is as follows: DVKVTQSSRYLVKRTGEKVFLECVQDMDHENMFWYRQDPGLGLRLIYFSYDVKMKEKGDIPEGYSVSREKKERFSLILESASTNQTSMYLCASSAPMNTEAFFGQGTRLTVV.

The chain carries TRBV27 and TRBJ1-5; 7 bases agree with TRBD1. The V gene end was trimmed by 6 bases and the J gene end by 0 bases; junction bases not matched to a gene: 14. Germline values: CDR1 MNHEY, CDR2 SMNVEV (reference sequence). This CDR3 comprises 18 residues. The CDR3 sequence: CASSPRDRRYLSNQPQHF. The CDR3 coding sequence is TGTGCCAGCAGCCCTCGGGACAGACGCTACCTTAGCAATCAGCCCCAGCATTTT.

The chain carries TRBV7-8 and TRBJ2-1; D possibly corresponds to TRBD1 (6 bases). This CDR3 is built from 18 residues. CDR1 is SGHVS and CDR2 is FQNEAQ in the germline V gene. The V end lost 3 bases, the J end lost 4 bases, and 22 bases lay between the germline ends. Here the CDR3 DNA reads TGTGCCAGCAGCTTCGTCTTGATTAGACAGGCCCCTTACAATGAGCAGTTCTTC. Protein product: CASSFVLIRQAPYNEQFF.

The chain employs TRBV30 and TRBJ2-7; the D gene is possibly TRBD2 (6 bases). Germline lookup yields CDR1 GTSNPN and CDR2 SVGIG (reference sequence). Trimming removed 4 bases from V and 6 bases from J, with 16 bases in between. The CDR3 spans 13 residues. CDR3 DNA: TGTGCCTGGAATGTTGGAGGGGTGGGCGAGCAGTACTTC. Its translation is CAWNVGGVGEQYF.

The V call is TRBV28, the J call TRBJ2-7, with D maybe TRBD2 (5 bases). CDR3 size: 14 residues. Germline V gives CDR1 MDHEN, CDR2 SYDVKM. V shed 2 bases and J shed 3 bases, with 11 bases lying between them. CDR3 residues: CASSLRLANYEQYF. The DNA of the CDR3 is TGTGCCAGCAGTTTAAGGCTAGCCAACTACGAGCAGTACTTC.

This rearrangement joins TRBV6-4 to TRBJ2-3, with TRBD2 matching 9 bases. CDR1 MRHNA and CDR2 SNTAGT come from the germline V gene. V trimming: 4 bases; J trimming: 1 base; junction bases outside the gene matches: 0. The CDR3 is 14 residues long. CDR3: CASSVAGGTDTQYF. The CDR3 DNA sequence: TGTGCCAGCAGTGTAGCGGGAGGCACAGATACGCAGTATTTT.

This chain links TRBV5-4 with TRBJ2-6; D may match TRBD1 or TRBD2 (5 bases each). Germline V gene lookup returns CDR1 SGHNT and CDR2 YYREEE (reference sequence). The V and J ends lost 4 bases and 0 bases respectively, with 14 bases between them. The CDR3 runs to 17 residues. The DNA of the CDR3 is TGTGCCAGCAGCCTAGGGGACGGAGCCTCTGGGGCCAACGTCCTGACTTTC. It specifies CASSLGDGASGANVLTF.

The chain combines TRBV19 with TRBJ2-7; 12 bases map to TRBD2. The CDR3 is made up of 14 amino acids. Germline CDR1 LNHDA, CDR2 SQIVND (reference sequence). With V trimmed by 3 bases and J by 4 bases, 1 base remained unmatched. DNA of the CDR3: TGTGCCAGTAGTATCGGGACTAGCGGGTACGAGCAGTACTTC. It is translated as CASSIGTSGYEQYF.

The CDR3 DNA reads as TGTGCCAGCAGTTTAGGGATTTCGACAGGTGGTTCCTACGAGCAGTACTTC. Translation: CASSLGISTGGSYEQYF. V and J are TRBV28 and TRBJ2-7, with TRBD1 as a possible D gene (6 bases). V was clipped by 2 bases and J by 1 base, with 18 bases between them. The CDR3 loop spans 17 amino acids. Germline V gene sequence: CDR1 MDHEN, CDR2 SYDVKM. The whole variable domain, filled in from reference TRBV28 and TRBJ2-7, reads DVKVTQSSRYLVKRTGEKVFLECVQDMDHENMFWYRQDPGLGLRLIYFSYDVKMKEKGDIPEGYSVSREKKERFSLILESASTNQTSMYLCASSLGISTGGSYEQYFGPGTRLTVT.

For the CDR3, the DNA is TGTGCCAGCAGCTTAGGGGATGTAATCTATGGCTACACCTTC. Residues: CASSLGDVIYGYTF. The chain employs TRBV7-9 and TRBJ1-2, with unresolved D. Trimming removed 1 base from V and 4 bases from J, with 10 bases in between. CDR1 and CDR2 (germline): SEHNR, FQNEAQ (reference sequence). This CDR3 has 14 amino acids.

V gene TRBV7-9 combines with J gene TRBJ2-1; D gene unclear. The CDR3 has 12 residues. Germline V gives CDR1 SEHNR, CDR2 FQNEAQ (reference sequence). With 4 bases removed from V and 8 bases from J, the gap between germline ends came to 9 bases. The CDR3 nucleotides read TGTGCCAGCAGCTCCACCTCCGATGAGCAGTTCTTC. Its protein is CASSSTSDEQFF.